Listed below are T cell receptor beta chains from one sample, sequenced in a study of T cells in Graves' hyperthyroidism and ophthalmopathy. TCRdb processed the multiplex PCR reads anew with MiXCR; each CDR3 protein has one entry. This sample yields about 350,000 distinct CDR3 sequences, of which 18% are seen a single time; roughly a sixth belongs to the top ten. Sequencing input: blood. The source is a woman aged 40 to 50 with Graves' ophthalmopathy. Each CDR3 is given with its conserved first and last residue. Each record gives: CDR3 length, clone size, V gene, D gene, J gene, CDR3 protein. A D gene is named only where the DNA matches it firmly. Clone size is not always given. Where it is, it says once, few, many or a class for expanded clones.

>15|many|TRBV6-5|.|TRBJ2-2
CASSYGPTNTGELFF
>13|.|TRBV12-3/TRBV12-4|.|TRBJ2-5
CASCRGIRETQYF
>14|many|TRBV27|TRBD2|TRBJ2-7
CASSLSGGLIEQYF
>16|many|TRBV11-2|.|TRBJ2-6
CASSPPLVSGANVLTF
>17|many|TRBV5-1|.|TRBJ1-1
CASSHRPEGPMNTEAFF
>16|many|TRBV28|.|TRBJ2-5
CASSLIPNPGGETQYF
>16|many|TRBV27|.|TRBJ2-5
CASSSQGPVYQETQYF
>16|many|TRBV4-2|.|TRBJ1-1
CASSPGTRGPNTEAFF
>15|.|TRBV2|TRBD2|TRBJ2-5
CASSEYTSGSETQYF
>13|many|TRBV7-8|.|TRBJ1-2
CASSRLLYYGYTF
>12|many|TRBV28|.|TRBJ2-7
CASGRRGHEQYF
>13|many|TRBV28|.|TRBJ1-5
CASSEESGQPQHF
>13|.|TRBV28|.|TRBJ1-2
CASSLSGHYGYTF
>14|many|TRBV20-1|TRBD2|TRBJ2-7
CSANQGAGLYEQYF
>16|many|TRBV5-1|TRBD1|TRBJ2-7
CASSSTRDRGSYEQYF
>15|many|TRBV10-2|.|TRBJ2-7
CASSEGANYNYEQYF
>13|many|TRBV9|.|TRBJ1-1
CASSVGAGTEAFF
>16|many|TRBV27|.|TRBJ1-5
CASSKHRDRTNQPQHF
>18|many|TRBV4-2|.|TRBJ1-1
CASSPSPLTGSGVTEAFF
>15|many|TRBV10-3|.|TRBJ1-2
CAISAVRVEYGGYTF
>14|many|TRBV10-3|.|TRBJ2-7
CAISEQQGTYEQYF
>17|.|TRBV6-5|.|TRBJ1-1
CASSYSSTGNAYTEAFF
>16|many|TRBV29-1|TRBD1|TRBJ1-1
CSVITGERYMNTEAFF
>13|many|TRBV6-1|.|TRBJ1-1
CASSKIVNTEAFF
>13|.|TRBV24-1|.|TRBJ1-2
CATRFTDRDGYIF
>13|.|TRBV12-3/TRBV12-4|.|TRBJ1-1
CASSLGVGIQAFF
>15|many|TRBV20-1|.|TRBJ1-5
CSARDRERPGQPQHF